The 7 T cell receptor beta chains presented below share a single source sample, sequenced in a study of technical replicates of blood from a few donors. Method: immunoSEQ multiplex PCR; TCRdb's copy keeps in-frame clones and lacks some. The sample has about 84,000 clones, roughly 90% seen once; the top ten hold roughly 0.25%. Sequenced input: T cells isolated from PBMCs. The receptors derive from a human donor in good health.

This clone was picked up a small number of times. The chain links TRBV19 to TRBJ1-1; D call uncertain. The CDR3 has 13 amino acids. The germline V gene has CDR1 LNHDA and CDR2 SQIVND (reference sequence). Trimming pared 10 bases from V and 1 base from J, leaving 13 bases between. CDR3 sequence: CATPLYANTEAFF. CDR3 nucleotides: TGTGCCACCCCACTGTATGCGAACACTGAAGCTTTCTTT.

This rearrangement joins TRBV28 to TRBJ1-1; the D gene is possibly TRBD1 (6 bases). The CDR3 has 15 amino acids. Germline CDR1 MDHEN, CDR2 SYDVKM. V lost 7 bases and J 2 bases, leaving 17 bases between the germline ends. CDR3 sequence: CASTPLGGLNTEAFF. CDR3 sequence (DNA): TGTGCCAGCACACCCCTCGGGGGGCTTAACACTGAAGCTTTCTTT.

This sequence joins TRBV11-2 and TRBJ1-4, with a possible D match to TRBD1 (6 bases). Germline values: CDR1 SGHAT, CDR2 FQNNGV. CDR3 size: 15 residues. Trimming removed 0 bases from V and 5 bases from J, with 10 bases in between. As DNA, the CDR3 is TGTGCCAGCAGCTTAGACGGACAGAAAAATGAAAAACTGTTTTTT. As protein: CASSLDGQKNEKLFF. Looking up the rest from reference TRBV11-2 and TRBJ1-4 gives the full variable domain: EAGVAQSPRYKIIEKRQSVAFWCNPISGHATLYWYQQILGQGPKLLIQFQNNGVVDDSQLPKDRFSAERLKGVDSTLKIQPAKLEDSAVYLCASSLDGQKNEKLFFGSGTQLSVL.

This clone was detected a few times. The chain joins TRBV7-2 to TRBJ1-5, with a tentative D call TRBD1 (6 bases). Trimming pared 5 bases from V and 6 bases from J, leaving 11 bases between. Germline V gene sequence: CDR1 SGHTA, CDR2 FQGNSA. This CDR3 region has 13 residues. The CDR3 nucleotides read TGTGCCAGCAGCACCCAAGGGGGTCAGCCCCAGCATTTT. It yields the protein CASSTQGGQPQHF.

The V call is TRBV19, the J call TRBJ1-1; weak D call: TRBD1 (6 bases). Trimming shortened V by 5 bases and J by 7 bases, and 14 bases separated the two germline ends. This CDR3 comprises 13 residues. Per germline, CDR1 LNHDA and CDR2 SQIVND (reference sequence). The CDR3 region has the DNA TGTGCCAGTAGTGCCGGGACATGGGGTGAAGCTTTCTTT. As protein: CASSAGTWGEAFF.

The chain uses TRBV6-5 and TRBJ1-2, with D maybe TRBD1 (6 bases). V lost 9 bases to trimming and J lost 6 bases, with 14 bases between them. The CDR3 is 12 residues long. Germline V gene sequence: CDR1 MNHEY, CDR2 SVGAGI. The CDR3 reads CASGAGADGYTF. For the CDR3, the DNA is TGTGCCAGTGGAGCAGGGGCTGATGGCTACACCTTC.

This chain connects TRBV7-9 to TRBJ1-2; D gene ambiguous. Germline CDR1 SEHNR, CDR2 FQNEAQ (reference sequence). Trimming shortened V by 7 bases and J by 0 bases, and 12 bases separated the two germline ends. The CDR3 length is 14 residues. The CDR3 region is CASNNYRANYGYTF. Here the CDR3 DNA reads TGTGCCAGCAACAACTATCGAGCTAACTATGGCTACACCTTC. The variable domain in full, completed from reference TRBV7-9 and TRBJ1-2, reads DTGVSQNPRHKITKRGQNVTFRCDPISEHNRLYWYRQTLGQGPEFLTYFQNEAQLEKSRLLSDRFSAERPKGSFSTLEIQRTEQGDSAMYLCASNNYRANYGYTFGSGTRLTVV.